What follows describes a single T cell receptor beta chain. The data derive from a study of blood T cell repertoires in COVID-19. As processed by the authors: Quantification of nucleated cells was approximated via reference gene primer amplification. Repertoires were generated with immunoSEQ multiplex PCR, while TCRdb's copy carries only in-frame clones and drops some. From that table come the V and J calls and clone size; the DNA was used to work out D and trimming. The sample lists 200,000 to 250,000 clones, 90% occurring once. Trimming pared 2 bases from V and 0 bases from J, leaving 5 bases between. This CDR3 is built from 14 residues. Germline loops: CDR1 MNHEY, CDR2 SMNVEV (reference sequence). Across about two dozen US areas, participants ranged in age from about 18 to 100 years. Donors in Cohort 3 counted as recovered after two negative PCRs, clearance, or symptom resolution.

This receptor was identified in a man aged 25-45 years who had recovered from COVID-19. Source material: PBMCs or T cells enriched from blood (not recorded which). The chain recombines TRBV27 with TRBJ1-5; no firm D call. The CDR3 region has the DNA TGTGCCAGCAGTTTAACGGTTAGCAATCAGCCCCAGCATTTT. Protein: CASSLTVSNQPQHF.